The next 26 T cell receptor beta chains were all read from a single sample in a study of CD8 T cells in ankylosing spondylitis. TCRdb ran MiXCR on the 5' RACE reads and lists one entry per CDR3 protein. Of fewer than 250,000 distinct CDR3 sequences in the sample, roughly a tenth were seen once. Sequenced input: blood, either unsorted or a sorted T cell fraction (not recorded which). These receptors were collected from a male donor with ankylosing spondylitis or in good health (not recorded which).

The sample holds many counts of this clonotype. The chain joins TRBV25-1 to TRBJ1-2; no clear D gene. Per the germline V gene, CDR1 is MGHDK and CDR2 is SYGVNS. This CDR3 comprises 11 residues. Trimming took off 4 bases at V and 8 bases at J, with 8 bases between the two ends. CDR3 amino acids: CASSVSGGYTF. CDR3 nucleotides: TGTGCCAGCAGTGTATCGGGGGGCTACACCTTC.

This clonotype was counted ten times or more. This chain's CDR3 is CATSETSGRTDTQYF. CDR3 nucleotides: TGTGCCACCAGTGAGACTAGCGGGAGAACAGATACGCAGTATTTT. V and J are TRBV24-1 and TRBJ2-3, with 12 bases aligning to TRBD2. This CDR3 spans 15 amino acids. Germline trimming cut 4 bases from V and 3 bases from J; bases unmatched to any gene: 1. Germline V lookup: CDR1 KGHDR, CDR2 SFDVKD.

V and J are TRBV27 and TRBJ2-3, with 7 positions matching TRBD2. After removal of 6 bases from V and 2 bases from J, the junction contained 17 bases not matched to a gene. CDR3 length: 18 residues. The germline V gene has CDR1 MNHEY and CDR2 SMNVEV (reference sequence). The CDR3 loop reads CASSLGGRGQKITDTQYF. The CDR3 coding sequence is TGTGCCAGCAGCCTGGGTGGGAGGGGCCAAAAAATCACAGATACGCAGTATTTT.

This clonotype was counted between two and nine times. The rearrangement uses TRBV5-5 and TRBJ1-2; D may be TRBD1 (5 bases). V lost 5 bases to trimming and J lost 6 bases, with 20 bases between them. The CDR3 is made up of 15 amino acids. Germline V CDR1 and CDR2: SGHKS, YYEKEE (reference sequence). CDR3 loop: CASSRVRQTSDGYTF. In DNA, the CDR3 is TGTGCCAGCAGTAGAGTGAGACAGACCTCGGATGGCTACACCTTC.

In its sample, this clonotype was seen many times. The chain uses TRBV9 and TRBJ2-3; D unclear. This CDR3 comprises 13 residues. Germline CDR1 reads SGDLS; CDR2 reads YYNGEE. Between the trimmed V and J ends, which lost 0 bases and 2 bases, there was a span of 4 bases. The CDR3 sequence is CASSVGPTDTQYF. DNA for the CDR3: TGTGCCAGCAGCGTAGGGCCCACAGATACGCAGTATTTT.

This clonotype has at least ten counts. The rearrangement uses TRBV12-5 and TRBJ2-3; D possibly corresponds to TRBD2 (5 bases). Trimming stripped 5 bases from V and 0 bases from J, with 12 bases between. Germline loops: CDR1 LGHNT, CDR2 FRNRAP. This CDR3 spans 15 amino acids. CDR3 DNA: TGTGCTAGTGGTCTCTCGGACTGGAGCACAGATACGCAGTATTTT. The encoded protein is CASGLSDWSTDTQYF.

The chain carries TRBV30 and TRBJ1-1; D is unresolved. This CDR3 is 15 amino acids long. Between the trimmed V and J ends, which lost 0 bases and 1 base, there was a span of 12 bases. CDR1 GTSNPN and CDR2 SVGIG come from the germline V gene (reference sequence). The CDR3 spells CAWSVRRTPNTEAFF. The DNA of the CDR3 is TGTGCCTGGAGTGTACGTCGGACTCCGAACACTGAAGCTTTCTTT.

Many counts were recorded for this clonotype. The chain employs TRBV5-1 and TRBJ2-5; D tentatively fits TRBD1 or TRBD2 (5 bases each). The V end was cut by 0 bases, the J end by 1 base, with 10 bases between. CDR1 and CDR2 from the germline V gene are SGHRS and YFSETQ. There are 15 residues in the CDR3. CDR3 sequence: CASSLAEGFQETQYF. The CDR3 DNA sequence: TGCGCCAGCAGCTTGGCCGAGGGGTTCCAAGAGACCCAGTACTTC. Full variable domain (outside the CDR3, taken from reference TRBV5-1 and TRBJ2-5): KAGVTQTPRYLIKTRGQQVTLSCSPISGHRSVSWYQQTPGQGLQFLFEYFSETQRNKGNFPGRFSGRQFSNSRSEMNVSTLELGDSALYLCASSLAEGFQETQYFGPGTRLLVL.

This clonotype has at least ten counts. The V gene is TRBV4-1, the J gene TRBJ2-6, with a tentative D call TRBD2 (6 bases). The germline V gene encodes CDR1 MGHRA and CDR2 YSYEKL. The CDR3 has 19 amino acids. The ends were cut back, 1 base at V and 5 bases at J, with 21 bases in the middle. CDR3 nucleotides: TGCGCCAGCAGCCAAGTACCTTCTAGCGTTCCGCGGCGGGCCAACGTCCTGACTTTC. Protein: CASSQVPSSVPRRANVLTF.

This clonotype was counted at least ten times. This rearrangement joins TRBV5-5 to TRBJ2-1; no definite D call. Germline V lookup: CDR1 SGHKS, CDR2 YYEKEE (reference sequence). V dropped 4 bases and J dropped 3 bases, with 17 bases sitting between them. The CDR3 covers 16 residues. The CDR3 spells CASSPKAPFFYNEQFF. The CDR3 nucleotides are TGTGCCAGCAGCCCTAAGGCCCCATTCTTCTACAATGAGCAGTTCTTC.

This clonotype showed up many times. The chain links TRBV20-1 to TRBJ2-1, with a possible D match to TRBD2 (6 bases). The CDR3 length is 14 residues. Per germline, CDR1 DFQATT and CDR2 SNEGSKA (reference sequence). Trimming left V 0 bases short and J 3 bases short, with 9 bases between. DNA for the CDR3: TGCAGTGCTAGAGAGCCTAGCGACTACAATGAGCAGTTCTTC. Translation: CSAREPSDYNEQFF.

The rearrangement uses TRBV5-1 and TRBJ2-7, with a tentative D call TRBD1 (5 bases). Trimming stripped 0 bases from V and 6 bases from J, with 25 bases between. The germline V gene encodes CDR1 SGHRS and CDR2 YFSETQ. The CDR3 is 18 residues long. The CDR3 DNA sequence: TGCGCCAGCAGCTTGGAGATGGCAGGGCCTGGTGGGCTCGGCGAGCAGTACTTC. It yields the protein CASSLEMAGPGGLGEQYF.

This clonotype was seen repeatedly, ten times or more. This chain connects TRBV12-3 or TRBV12-4 to TRBJ2-1; 10 bases map to TRBD2. The length of the CDR3 is 15 residues. V was clipped by 3 bases and J by 8 bases; unmatched bases: 7. The CDR3 DNA is TGTGCCAGCAGTTTGGGGGCTAGCGGGAGCTATGAGCAGTTCTTC. This gives the protein CASSLGASGSYEQFF.

This clonotype was detected only a few times. The chain links TRBV10-3 to TRBJ2-7; the match to TRBD2 covers 10 bases. This CDR3 has 16 residues. The V and J ends lost 4 bases and 2 bases, in that order; junction bases with no gene match: 8. Per germline, CDR1 ENHRY and CDR2 SYGVKD. The CDR3 nucleotides are TGTGCCATCAGTGTAACTAGCGGGGATGCCCCCTACGAGCAGTACTTC. Its translation: CAISVTSGDAPYEQYF.

This rearrangement joins TRBV7-2 to TRBJ2-7; TRBD2 aligns across 7 bases. With 1 base clipped from V and 0 bases from J, the junction kept 3 bases outside the gene matches. The CDR3 has 15 amino acids. Germline CDR1 is SGHTA and CDR2 is FQGNSA. CDR3 protein: CASSLGGLLSYEQYF. DNA of the CDR3: TGTGCCAGCAGCTTAGGGGGACTACTCTCCTACGAGCAGTACTTC.

This clonotype showed up many times. This sequence joins TRBV20-1 and TRBJ1-6, with a possible D match to TRBD1 (5 bases). Between the trimmed V and J ends, which lost 0 bases and 7 bases, there was a span of 19 bases. The CDR3 spans 17 residues. The germline gives CDR1 DFQATT, CDR2 SNEGSKA (reference sequence). CDR3 sequence reads: CSARDDRIGAGNSPLHF. The CDR3 DNA reads as TGCAGTGCTAGAGATGATCGAATCGGGGCCGGGAATTCACCCCTCCACTTT.

The J gene is TRBJ1-1, the V gene TRBV12-3 or TRBV12-4; D not certain. With 7 bases removed from V and 2 bases from J, the gap between germline ends came to 11 bases. There are 13 residues in the CDR3. The CDR3 reads CASTVTSNTEAFF. The CDR3 region has the DNA TGTGCCAGCACCGTTACTTCCAACACTGAAGCTTTCTTT.

This clonotype was detected ten times or more. The J gene is TRBJ2-7, the V gene TRBV29-1; D call uncertain. The CDR3 length is 12 residues. The V gene lost 4 bases and the J gene lost 2 bases, with 9 bases spanning the gap. CDR1 and CDR2 from the germline V gene are SQVTM and ANQGSEA. The CDR3 coding sequence is TGCAGCGTTGTAGGAACCGCCTACGAGCAGTACTTC. It translates to CSVVGTAYEQYF.

This clonotype was observed many times. The rearrangement joins TRBV30 to TRBJ1-3; D not resolved. There are 13 residues in the CDR3. V was shortened by 4 bases and J by 1 base, with 8 bases between the two germline ends. CDR1 and CDR2 (germline): GTSNPN, SVGIG (reference sequence). The CDR3 protein is CAWTRDSGNTIYF. The CDR3 DNA is TGTGCCTGGACTAGGGATTCTGGAAACACCATATATTTT. Complete variable domain (other parts from reference TRBV30 and TRBJ1-3): SQTIHQWPATLVQPVGSPLSLECTVEGTSNPNLYWYRQAAGRGLQLLFYSVGIGQISSEVPQNLSASRPQDRQFILSSKKLLLSDSGFYLCAWTRDSGNTIYFGEGSWLTVV.

The chain employs TRBV12-3 or TRBV12-4 and TRBJ2-5; D may be TRBD1 (6 bases). Trimming shortened V by 3 bases and J by 5 bases, and 10 bases separated the two germline ends. There are 13 residues in the CDR3. The CDR3 bases are TGTGCCAGCAGTTTGTGGCAGGGGGAGACCCAGTACTTC. Protein: CASSLWQGETQYF.

This clonotype has more than one count but fewer than ten. The chain recombines TRBV13 with TRBJ1-1, with 12 bases fitting TRBD1. CDR3 size: 18 residues. V dropped 4 bases and J dropped 1; count of bases not matched to a gene: 10. The V gene's germline CDR1 is PRHDT and CDR2 FYEKMQ (reference sequence). The CDR3 is CASSSYPGTGGRNTEAFF. CDR3 bases: TGTGCCAGCAGCTCCTACCCCGGGACAGGGGGCAGGAACACTGAAGCTTTCTTT.

The CDR3 region is CASSLPSYNQPQHF. The CDR3 nucleotides read TGTGCCAGCTCCTTACCGTCTTACAATCAGCCCCAGCATTTT. The genes are TRBV19 and TRBJ1-5; D gene ambiguous. Between the trimmed V and J ends, which lost 9 bases and 3 bases, there was a span of 15 bases. CDR3 size: 14 residues. Germline V gives CDR1 LNHDA, CDR2 SQIVND (reference sequence).

This clonotype was picked up many times. CDR3 sequence: CASSYSGISSTDTQYF. CDR3 DNA sequence: TGTGCCAGCAGTTACTCGGGGATTTCTAGCACAGATACGCAGTATTTT. The gene calls are TRBV6-5 and TRBJ2-3; D not resolved. This CDR3 comprises 16 residues. V gave up 0 bases and J gave up 0 bases, with 10 bases separating them. From germline, CDR1 is MNHEY and CDR2 SVGAGI.

At least ten counts were recorded for this clonotype. This chain links TRBV12-3 or TRBV12-4 with TRBJ1-2; D is ambiguous. The CDR3 has 13 residues. V shed 3 bases and J shed 0 bases, with 5 bases lying between them. CDR3 region: CASSFGSNYGYTF. For the CDR3, the DNA is TGTGCCAGCAGTTTTGGTTCTAACTATGGCTACACCTTC.

This sequence joins TRBV18 and TRBJ2-3; possible D gene TRBD1, 6 bases. Germline CDR1 and CDR2: KGHSH and LQKENI. Trimming shortened V by 6 bases and J by 1 base, and 14 bases separated the two germline ends. CDR3 length equals 15 residues. CDR3 protein: CASSPQGIGTDTQYF. CDR3 nucleotide sequence: TGTGCCAGCTCGCCTCAGGGGATCGGCACAGATACGCAGTATTTT.

Only a few counts were recorded for this clonotype. The gene calls are TRBV5-1 and TRBJ1-2; no reliable D call. V shed 0 bases and J shed 7 bases, with 10 bases lying between them. Germline-derived CDR1 and CDR2 are SGHRS and YFSETQ. CDR3 length: 13 amino acids. The CDR3 bases are TGCGCCAGCAGCTTGGATTTCGAAGCTGGCTACACCTTC. This gives the protein CASSLDFEAGYTF.